This is a list of T cell receptor beta chains from one sample in a study of molecular identifiers for immune sequencing clone quantification. One entry per CDR3 protein results from TCRdb running MiXCR on the PCR reads. Among hundreds of thousands of distinct CDR3 sequences listed, around 25% were seen once. Specimen: naive CD8+ T cells from blood, with Jurkat cell RNA spiked in. Every receptor here comes from a human donor in good health. Some libraries in this study had Jurkat cell RNA spiked in. CDR3s include the opening cysteine and the closing phenylalanine or tryptophan. A D gene is named only where the DNA matches it firmly. Where a row states a size, it is once, few, many or the class of an expanded clone; other rows omit it.

J gene | D gene | V gene | clone size | CDR3 DNA | CDR3 protein
TRBJ2-2 | NA | TRBV29-1 | few | TGCAGCGTCGAACAGGGAAACACCGGGGAGCTGTTTTTT | CSVEQGNTGELFF
TRBJ2-7 | NA | TRBV7-2 | many | TGTGCCAGCAGCTTAGCGCGGGCGGGACACCGACCCTACGAGCAGTACTTC | CASSLARAGHRPYEQYF
TRBJ2-1 | TRBD2 | TRBV4-1 | few | TGCGCCAGCAGCCAAGCGTGGGCTAGCGGGGGGAATGAGCAGTTCTTC | CASSQAWASGGNEQFF
TRBJ1-1 | TRBD1 | TRBV4-3 | few | TGCGCCAGCAGCCACGGCCTTTCGACAGGGAGCACTGAAGCTTTCTTT | CASSHGLSTGSTEAFF
TRBJ2-7 | NA | TRBV30 | many | TGTGCCTGGAGTGTTGTTAAATCCTACGAGCAGTACTTC | CAWSVVKSYEQYF
TRBJ2-7 | NA | TRBV4-3 | many | TGCGCCAGCAGCCAAGCTCGGACCTGGAGGTCCTACGAGCAGTACTTC | CASSQARTWRSYEQYF
TRBJ2-3 | TRBD2 | TRBV20-1 | NA | TGCAGTGCTAGTGGGCTAGCGGGAGGTACCAGTCACGATACGCAGTATTTT | CSASGLAGGTSHDTQYF
TRBJ2-7 | TRBD1 | TRBV6-2/TRBV6-3 | NA | TGTGCCAGCAGTTACTCGATTGGACAGGGGATCTCCTACGAGCAGTACTTC | CASSYSIGQGISYEQYF
TRBJ2-7 | NA | TRBV7-9 | NA | TGTGCCAGCAGCTCCGAGGGGGTCGAGCAGTACTTC | CASSSEGVEQYF
TRBJ1-1 | NA | TRBV2 | NA | TGTGCCAGCAGTGAGGTTTGGGGGCCAAGGACTGAAGCTTTCTTT | CASSEVWGPRTEAFF
TRBJ1-3 | TRBD1 | TRBV27 | NA | TGTGCCAGCAGTTCGACAGGGGGCCATTCTGGAAACACCATATATTTT | CASSSTGGHSGNTIYF
TRBJ1-3 | NA | TRBV4-1 | many | TGCGCCAGCAGCCAAGAAGGGCGGTCCGGAAACACCATATATTTT | CASSQEGRSGNTIYF
TRBJ2-7 | TRBD2 | TRBV5-6 | once | TGTGCCAGCAGCCCCGGGACTAGCTGCGGGCAGTGCTTC | CASSPGTSCGQCF
TRBJ1-1 | NA | TRBV30 | NA | TGTGCCGGGATGTGGGGGGGCACTGAAGCTTCCTTT | CAGMWGGTEASF
TRBJ1-4 | NA | TRBV30 | NA | TGTGCCTGGAGTCCCGGGGATGAAAAACTGTTTTTT | CAWSPGDEKLFF
TRBJ1-2 | NA | TRBV4-2 | NA | TGTGCCAGCAGCCAAGAAGCACAGGGATTAGCTAACTATGGCTACACCTTC | CASSQEAQGLANYGYTF
TRBJ2-7 | NA | TRBV25-1 | many | TGTGCCAGCAGTGAATTGATCGGTGGGTCCTACGAGCAGTACTTC | CASSELIGGSYEQYF
TRBJ1-5 | NA | TRBV4-2 | NA | TGTGCCAGCAGCGAAGGGGAAGGGGTTAGCAATCAGCCCCAGCATTTT | CASSEGEGVSNQPQHF
TRBJ2-7 | NA | TRBV7-6 | many | TGTGCCAGCAGCCTACTTACTGACTCCTACGAGCAGTACTTC | CASSLLTDSYEQYF
TRBJ2-2 | NA | TRBV6-4 | NA | TGTGCCAGCAGTGACGGGGGCCCCGGGGAGCTGTTTTTT | CASSDGGPGELFF
TRBJ2-2 | TRBD2 | TRBV14 | few | TGTGCCAGCAGCCCCCGGCTAGCGGGAATGGCGGGGGAGCTGTTTTTT | CASSPRLAGMAGELFF
TRBJ2-3 | NA | TRBV10-3 | many | TGTGCCATCAGTGAGCAGGGGATCCCAGATACGCAGTATTTT | CAISEQGIPDTQYF
TRBJ2-5 | NA | TRBV5-1 | many | TGCGCCAGCAGCTTGACTAGCAGGCCAGAAGAGACCCAGTACTTC | CASSLTSRPEETQYF
TRBJ1-6 | TRBD1 | TRBV3-1 | NA | TGTGCCAGCAGCCCCGACAGGGCGGAAGAAGGCGAGAATTCACCCCTCCACTTT | CASSPDRAEEGENSPLHF
TRBJ2-7 | NA | TRBV7-9 | many | TGTGCCAGCAGCTTGGGGTACCGCGAGCAGTACTTC | CASSLGYREQYF
TRBJ1-6 | NA | TRBV5-6 | many | TGTGCCAGCAGTCGGACCGGGGGCATTGTGTTTGGTTCACCCCTCCACTTT | CASSRTGGIVFGSPLHF
TRBJ2-7 | TRBD1 | TRBV27 | NA | TGTGCCAGCAGTCTGCTTGGGACAGGATATCCCTACGAGCAGTACTTC | CASSLLGTGYPYEQYF
TRBJ2-3 | NA | TRBV9 | many | TGTGCCAGCGCGGCGGAGAACACAGATACGCAGTATTTT | CASAAENTDTQYF
TRBJ2-1 | NA | TRBV19 | few | TGTGCCAGTAGTATTATGGGATACAATGAGCAGTTCTTC | CASSIMGYNEQFF
TRBJ2-4 | TRBD1 | TRBV7-8 | many | TGTGCCAGCAGCTTAGCGCTGGGACAGTGGGTAGCCAAAAACATTCAGTACTTC | CASSLALGQWVAKNIQYF
TRBJ1-5 | NA | TRBV20-1 | few | TGCAGTGCACCCCTCGGCGACAGACACAATCAGCCCCAGCATTTT | CSAPLGDRHNQPQHF
TRBJ2-1 | NA | TRBV3-1 | NA | TGTGCCAGCAGCCATCAGGACTGGGGTTCTCCTGAGCAGTTCTTC | CASSHQDWGSPEQFF
TRBJ2-1 | NA | TRBV6-6 | NA | TGTGCCAGCAGTTACTTTCTGAGTGAGCAGTTCTTC | CASSYFLSEQFF
TRBJ1-1 | NA | TRBV12-3/TRBV12-4 | many | TGTGCCAGCAGTCCCGGACGTGGGAGACGGACTGAAGCTTTCTTT | CASSPGRGRRTEAFF
TRBJ1-1 | TRBD1 | TRBV5-1 | many | TGCGCCAGCAGTACGACAGGGGCGGGAATTGAAGCTTTCTTT | CASSTTGAGIEAFF